This TCR beta chain was found in a study of tissue T cells after allogeneic stem cell transplantation. Regarding the study as a whole: TCR repertoires tracked anatomic similarity, regardless of disease or transplant status.

Described time point: mouse harvest day 7 after allogeneic transplant. Tail vein injection delivered 10^7 T-cell-depleted bone marrow cells and 10^6 splenic CD5+ T cells. TCRbeta CDR3 was sequenced at survey depth with template counts. The method was immunoSEQ multiplex PCR; TCRdb's version includes in-frame clones alone and lacks a portion of them. Here the sample spans 8,900 or so clones, roughly 45% being singletons. With 4 bases clipped from V and 7 bases from J, the junction kept 7 bases outside the gene matches. Germline V lookup: CDR1 SNHLY, CDR2 FYNGKV (reference sequence). The CDR3 is made up of 15 amino acids. A remark on this clone: No antigen is known for it. Genes and germline come from the mouse. The observed sequence ends 1 residue before the CDR3 terminus, with the missing tail filled in from the germline J gene.

The sequenced material came from skin. The chain joins TRBV3 to TRBJ1-4, with TRBD1 matching over 9 bases. This TCR came from a female BALB/c mouse given C57BL/6 T cells with graft-versus-host disease after an allogeneic hematopoietic cell transplant. The sequenced CDR3 bases are TGTGCCAGCAGCTCGGGACAGGGAGGGGGCGAAAGATTATTT. The encoded protein is CASSSGQGGGERLF. In full, the CDR3 reads CASSSGQGGGERLFF. The whole variable domain, remainder taken from reference TRBV3 and TRBJ1-4, is GPKVLQIPSHQIIDMGQMVTLNCDPVSNHLYFYWYKQILGQQMEFLVNFYNGKVMEKSKLFKDQFSVERPDGSYFTLKIQPTALEDSAVYFCASSSGQGGGERLFFGHGTKLSVL.